What follows are 15 T cell receptor beta chains derived from one specimen sequenced in a study of CD8 T cells in ankylosing spondylitis. Via MiXCR, TCRdb re-called the 5' RACE reads, giving one row per CDR3 protein. Found here are 150,000 or so distinct CDR3 sequences, about a third of them singletons; the top ten hold 6%. The sequencing input was synovial fluid, either unsorted or a sorted T cell fraction (not recorded which). The receptors derive from a male donor with ankylosing spondylitis.

This clonotype was seen only a few times. J is TRBJ1-6 and V is TRBV3-1; no reliable D call. The V and J ends lost 6 bases and 13 bases respectively, with 13 bases between them. The CDR3 loop spans 12 amino acids. CDR1 and CDR2 from the germline V gene are LGHDT and YNNKEL (reference sequence). The CDR3 loop reads CASSRSPPPLHF. CDR3 nucleotides: TGTGCCAGCAGTCGTTCCCCCCCGCCCCTCCACTTT.

This clonotype was seen only a few times. This chain connects TRBV20-1 to TRBJ2-3; D possibly matches TRBD1 or TRBD2 (5 bases each). Germline V gene lookup returns CDR1 DFQATT and CDR2 SNEGSKA (reference sequence). This CDR3 spans 14 amino acids. V was pared by 1 base and J by 5 bases, with 13 bases between. The CDR3 loop is CSARARKGRDTQYF. The DNA for the CDR3 is TGCAGTGCTAGAGCCCGTAAGGGGAGAGATACGCAGTATTTT.

V gene TRBV28 combines with J gene TRBJ1-3; D unresolved. CDR1 and CDR2 (germline): MDHEN, SYDVKM. V gave up 1 base and J gave up 4 bases, with 11 bases separating them. This CDR3 is built from 15 residues. The CDR3 protein is CASSLSPRGGNTIYF. The CDR3 DNA follows: TGTGCCAGCAGTTTATCCCCCCGCGGCGGAAACACCATATATTTT.

This clonotype was detected only once. V usage is TRBV11-2 and J usage is TRBJ1-5; D is undetermined. Germline V gives CDR1 SGHAT, CDR2 FQNNGV. The CDR3 has 17 amino acids. The germline V and J ends were trimmed by 0 bases and 7 bases, with 19 bases remaining between them. CDR3 sequence reads: CASSLELTTIQDQPQHF. Here the CDR3 DNA reads TGTGCCAGCAGCTTAGAGTTGACAACGATCCAAGACCAGCCCCAGCATTTT.

This clonotype was detected only a few times. The rearrangement links TRBV20-1 to TRBJ2-7; weak D call: TRBD2 (6 bases). CDR1 and CDR2 from the germline V gene are DFQATT and SNEGSKA (reference sequence). Trimming removed 1 base at V and 0 bases at J, with 16 bases between. The CDR3 covers 16 residues. CDR3 protein: CSARGGAGGSSYEQYF. In DNA, the CDR3 is TGCAGTGCTAGAGGAGGAGCGGGTGGTAGCTCCTACGAGCAGTACTTC.

The chain uses TRBV7-2 and TRBJ1-1; D gene ambiguous. V lost 6 bases and J lost 5, with 13 bases in between. Per the germline V gene, CDR1 is SGHTA and CDR2 is FQGNSA. The CDR3 runs 13 residues. The CDR3 loop reads CASRSGRGTEAFF. CDR3 sequence (DNA): TGTGCCAGCAGAAGCGGTCGAGGGACTGAAGCTTTCTTT.

This chain links TRBV5-1 with TRBJ2-5; tentatively, D is TRBD1 (6 bases). CDR1 and CDR2 from the germline V gene are SGHRS and YFSETQ. V dropped 5 bases and J dropped 5 bases, with 13 bases sitting between them. The CDR3 contains 13 residues. The CDR3 nucleotides are TGCGCCAGCAGTCATACAGGGCAGGAGACCCAGTACTTC. Protein product: CASSHTGQETQYF.

This clonotype was seen ten or more times. This chain uses TRBV19 with TRBJ1-2; 7 bases agree with TRBD1. The V segment lost 7 bases and the J segment 7 bases; nucleotides outside the gene matches: 6. Looked up from germline, CDR1 is LNHDA and CDR2 is SQIVND (reference sequence). The CDR3 spans 12 residues. CDR3 sequence (DNA): TGTGCCAGTACCTCGACAGGGTTTGGCTACACCTTC. It specifies CASTSTGFGYTF.

V is TRBV29-1 and J is TRBJ1-1, with D possibly being TRBD1 (5 bases). Trimming stripped 7 bases from V and 7 bases from J, with 19 bases between. Germline V lookup: CDR1 SQVTM, CDR2 ANQGSEA. The length of the CDR3 is 13 residues. The CDR3 region is CSAVWGRSNEAFF. Here the CDR3 DNA reads TGCAGCGCTGTTTGGGGGAGGTCCAATGAAGCTTTCTTT. Complete variable domain (other parts from reference TRBV29-1 and TRBJ1-1): SAVISQKPSRDICQRGTSLTIQCQVDSQVTMMFWYRQQPGQSLTLIATANQGSEATYESGFVIDKFPISRPNLTFSTLTVSNMSPEDSSIYLCSAVWGRSNEAFFGQGTRLTVV.

This clonotype was observed many times. The chain carries TRBV7-2 and TRBJ2-3, with 7 nucleotides matching TRBD2. The CDR3 is 13 amino acids. The germline V gene encodes CDR1 SGHTA and CDR2 FQGNSA. V was clipped by 5 bases and J by 10 bases; unmatched bases: 9. The CDR3 DNA reads as TGTGCCAGCAGCCGGGACTACGAGTCAGCGCAGTATTTT. It encodes CASSRDYESAQYF. The variable domain in full, completed from reference TRBV7-2 and TRBJ2-3, reads GAGVSQSPSNKVTEKGKDVELRCDPISGHTALYWYRQSLGQGLEFLIYFQGNSAPDKSGLPSDRFSAERTGGSVSTLTIQRTQQEDSAVYLCASSRDYESAQYFGPGTRLTVL.

This clonotype was seen many times. This chain connects TRBV20-1 to TRBJ2-1; D tentatively fits TRBD1 or TRBD2 (5 bases each). CDR1 and CDR2 (germline): DFQATT, SNEGSKA (reference sequence). The CDR3 has 16 residues. Trimming stripped 3 bases from V and 0 bases from J, with 15 bases between. In DNA, the CDR3 is TGCAGTGCTAGGACCTGGGACCACAGCTCCTACAATGAGCAGTTCTTC. Protein: CSARTWDHSSYNEQFF.

A single count supports this clonotype. This chain's CDR3 is CASSQDSGSSSRADTQYF. For the CDR3, the DNA is TGCGCCAGCAGCCAAGATTCAGGCTCTAGCTCCAGGGCGGATACGCAGTATTTT. V gene TRBV4-3 combines with J gene TRBJ2-3; D may correspond to TRBD1 or TRBD2 (5 bases each). CDR3 length: 18 residues. Deletions cut 0 bases from V and 6 bases from J, with 22 bases between. Germline V gene lookup returns CDR1 LGHNA and CDR2 YSLEER.

CDR3 DNA sequence: TGCAGCGCCCGTTCCCGACAGGGGAAAGAGTCTGGCTACACCTTC. This encodes CSARSRQGKESGYTF. The chain joins TRBV29-1 to TRBJ1-2, with TRBD1 matching 8 bases. Looked up from germline, CDR1 is SQVTM and CDR2 is ANQGSEA. V gave up 7 bases and J gave up 7 bases; unmatched junction bases: 17. The CDR3 runs 15 residues.

The rearrangement uses TRBV11-2 and TRBJ2-7, with D possibly called TRBD1 or TRBD2 (5 bases each). Trimming cost V 5 bases and J 0 bases, with 11 bases left between them. The CDR3 totals 14 residues. CDR1 and CDR2 (germline): SGHAT, FQNNGV. The chain's CDR3 is CASSRGASSYEQYF. CDR3 sequence (DNA): TGTGCCAGCAGCAGAGGGGCTTCCTCCTACGAGCAGTACTTC.

The gene calls are TRBV5-5 and TRBJ1-1, with 8 bases that match TRBD1. The CDR3 runs 17 residues. Germline V CDR1 and CDR2: SGHKS, YYEKEE (reference sequence). The V segment lost 3 bases and the J segment 2 bases; nucleotides outside the gene matches: 12. The CDR3 sequence is CASSSNAGQGRNTEAFF. For the CDR3, the DNA is TGTGCCAGCAGCTCTAACGCAGGACAGGGCCGAAACACTGAAGCTTTCTTT.